This T cell receptor beta chain was identified in a study of blood T cell repertoires in COVID-19 (dated by TCRdb to the early 2020s). With respect to the entire study: The collaborator samples originated in the United States, Italy and Spain and spanned the acute and convalescent phases of COVID-19. The prospective study material was composed of cDNA or gDNA derived from T cells, B-cell-depleted T cells, or PBMCs. The dataset comprised deeply sampled blood TCRbeta repertoires from subjects exposed to, actively infected with, or recovered from COVID-19. The repertoires were released in a freely available public database meant as a resource for research on the immune response to SARS-CoV-2. The samples were drawn from the first 160 participants of the ongoing ImmuneRACE study and from some 1,300 subjects provided by 6 global collaborators. A de-identified subject ID, COVID-19 status, age in years and sex were almost always included in the sample metadata. Where available, HLA class I and class II types were taken from metadata supplied by the sample provider and were not determined by assay-based typing.

To note about this clone: What antigen it recognizes has not been identified. Qualities for individual bases were not recorded, and no much larger clone is one base off.

The immunoSEQ Assay, a bias-controlled multiplex PCR, was used to amplify TCRbeta CDR3 regions from genomic DNA. The published analysis was carried out like this. The number of nucleated cells in each sample was estimated from the amplification of reference gene primers within the assay. To quantify the absolute abundance of each unique TCRbeta CDR3 rearrangement, sequence reads were collapsed and filtered. For each sample, productive Simpson clonality was calculated as the square root of Simpson's diversity index over productive rearrangements. Entries here come from immuneACCESS through TCRdb and include only in-frame sequences with V and J called. Some clones fail to appear in such tables; in the studies checked, an unresolved V gene covers under half of the shortfall, and the cause of the remainder is unknown. That table gives V, J and clone size, and the DNA gave D and trimming. The sample table holds some 130,000 clones, of which around 80% were seen once. The ten largest clones take up approximately 2% of the sample.

Collaborating institutions collected whole blood in K2EDTA tubes following their own protocols. For TCRbeta analysis, collaborator samples were shipped as frozen whole blood, as isolated PBMCs, or as DNA extracted from either sample type. Summary of the overall study and its limitations: How much clinical and demographic metadata was included differed by source and by participant, and the metadata was provided uncurated.

Sequencing input: peripheral blood. This clonotype was sampled from a man in his 70s with acute or convalescent COVID-19.

Here the CDR3 is given as CASRYGQKIDYGYTF. The nucleotides read TGTGCCAGTAGATATGGACAGAAGATAGACTATGGCTACACCTTC. Here the chain combines TRBV19 and TRBJ1-2; the D gene is possibly TRBD1, with 6 bases matching. The CDR3, cysteine through phenylalanine, is 15 amino acids long. Only CDR3 DNA is held: 45 bases, read in frame from base 1. V lost 6 bases and J lost 3 bases; the stretch between them is 17 bases long. Looking up the germline V gene (reference sequence) yields CDR1 LNHDA and CDR2 SQIVND.